These 5 T cell receptor beta chains share one sample of origin, sequenced in a study of cytomegalovirus exposure and HLA in healthy donors (dated by TCRdb to the late 2010s). Receptors were amplified or captured by the immunoSEQ multiplex PCR assay. For the multiplex PCR, a mixture combining 60 forward primers for TCR Vbeta segments and 13 reverse primers for TCR Jbeta segments was used. Drawn from immuneACCESS, this table holds only the in-frame rearrangements with V and J called that TCRdb kept. Clones are partly lost; checked studies trace under half to an unresolved V gene and leave the rest unexplained. In all, the sample holds 130,000 or so clones, and roughly 70% of those were seen once. The top ten clones comprise 6.6% of the sample. Sequencing was performed on PBMCs. Receptors originate from a man in his forties in good health and CMV-seropositive.

This clone was counted once. V and J are TRBV30 and TRBJ1-2, with TRBD1 matching 7 bases. The germline V gene encodes CDR1 GTSNPN and CDR2 SVGIG (reference sequence). This CDR3 has 13 residues. V shed 2 bases, J shed 8 bases, and the junction held 8 bases outside the gene matches. CDR3 DNA: TGTGCCTGGAGTTCCGAGACAGGGATAGGCTACACCTTC. It encodes CAWSSETGIGYTF.

This sequence joins TRBV6-5 and TRBJ2-7, with TRBD1 identical over 7 bases. Germline loops: CDR1 MNHEY, CDR2 SVGAGI. The CDR3 is 13 residues long. With V trimmed by 6 bases and J by 3 bases, 5 bases remained unmatched. The CDR3 reads CASRRQGNYEQYF. CDR3 nucleotide sequence: TGTGCCAGCAGAAGACAGGGAAACTACGAGCAGTACTTC.

There are a few counts of this clone. The chain couples TRBV5-1 to TRBJ2-3; 10 bases map to TRBD2. Looked up from germline, CDR1 is SGHRS and CDR2 is YFSETQ. This CDR3 has 17 residues. V dropped 0 bases and J dropped 3; count of bases not matched to a gene: 7. CDR3 DNA sequence: TGCGCCAGCAGCTTGGCCTTGACTAGCGGGTCAACAGATACGCAGTATTTT. It yields the protein CASSLALTSGSTDTQYF.

A remark on this clone: The junction differs from germline at one of its ends, possibly a read error. The chain links TRBV5-6 to TRBJ2-5; 10 bases match TRBD2. The V gene's germline CDR1 is SGHDT and CDR2 YYEEEE. The CDR3 spans 12 residues. This chain's CDR3 is CASSLSGGDLNF. For the CDR3, the DNA is TGTGCCAGCAGCTTAAGCGGGGGGGACTTAAACTTC.

The chain employs TRBV6-6 and TRBJ1-1; no firm D call. The ends were cut back, 6 bases at V and 6 bases at J, with 14 bases in the middle. The length of the CDR3 is 13 residues. Germline V CDR1 and CDR2: MNHNY, SVGAGI (reference sequence). The CDR3 DNA sequence: TGTGCCAGCAGCCCGAGTGTTGGAGCTGAAGCTTTCTTT. Its protein product is CASSPSVGAEAFF.